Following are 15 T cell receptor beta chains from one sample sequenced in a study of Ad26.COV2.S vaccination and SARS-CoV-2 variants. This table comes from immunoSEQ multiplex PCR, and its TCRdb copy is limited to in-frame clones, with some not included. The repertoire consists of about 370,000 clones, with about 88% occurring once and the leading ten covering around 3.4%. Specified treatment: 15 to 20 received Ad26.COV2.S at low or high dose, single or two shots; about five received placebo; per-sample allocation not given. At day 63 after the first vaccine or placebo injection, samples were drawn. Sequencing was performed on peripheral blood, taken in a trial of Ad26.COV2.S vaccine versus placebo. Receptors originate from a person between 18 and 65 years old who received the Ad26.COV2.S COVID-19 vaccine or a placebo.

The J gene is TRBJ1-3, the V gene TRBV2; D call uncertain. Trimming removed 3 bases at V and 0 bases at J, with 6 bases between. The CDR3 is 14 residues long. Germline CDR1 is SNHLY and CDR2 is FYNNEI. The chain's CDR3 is CASSEGNSGNTIYF. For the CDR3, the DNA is TGTGCCAGCAGTGAGGGGAACTCTGGAAACACCATATATTTT.

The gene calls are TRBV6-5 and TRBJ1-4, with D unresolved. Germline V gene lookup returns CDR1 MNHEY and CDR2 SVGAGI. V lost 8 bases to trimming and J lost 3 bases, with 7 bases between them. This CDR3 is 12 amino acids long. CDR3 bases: TGTGCCAGCGCCCGGGCTAATGAAAAACTGTTTTTT. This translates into CASARANEKLFF.

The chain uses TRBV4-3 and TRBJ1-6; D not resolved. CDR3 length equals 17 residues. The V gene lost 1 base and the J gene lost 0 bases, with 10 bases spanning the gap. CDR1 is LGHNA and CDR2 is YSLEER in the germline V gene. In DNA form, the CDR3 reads TGCGCCAGCAGCCAAGGCAGGAAAAGCTCCTATAATTCACCCCTCCACTTT. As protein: CASSQGRKSSYNSPLHF.

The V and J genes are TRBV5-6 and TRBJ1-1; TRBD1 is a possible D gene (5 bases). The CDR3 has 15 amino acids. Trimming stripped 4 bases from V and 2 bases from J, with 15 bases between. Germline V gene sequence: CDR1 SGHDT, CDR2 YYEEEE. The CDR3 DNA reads TGTGCCAGCAGCGGGGCAGGGAGACCAAACACTGAAGCTTTCTTT. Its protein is CASSGAGRPNTEAFF.

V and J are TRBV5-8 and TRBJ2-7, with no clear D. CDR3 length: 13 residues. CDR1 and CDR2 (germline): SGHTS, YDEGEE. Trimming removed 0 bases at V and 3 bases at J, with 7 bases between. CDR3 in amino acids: CASSLAMHYEQYF. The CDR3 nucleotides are TGTGCCAGCAGCTTGGCCATGCACTACGAGCAGTACTTC.

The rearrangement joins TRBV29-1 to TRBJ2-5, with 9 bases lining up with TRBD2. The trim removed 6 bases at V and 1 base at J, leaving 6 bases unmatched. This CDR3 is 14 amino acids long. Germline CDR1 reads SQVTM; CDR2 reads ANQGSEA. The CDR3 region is CSVSGLAVQETQYF. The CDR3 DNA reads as TGCAGCGTATCGGGACTAGCCGTCCAAGAGACCCAGTACTTC. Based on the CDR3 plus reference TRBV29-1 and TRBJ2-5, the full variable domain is SAVISQKPSRDICQRGTSLTIQCQVDSQVTMMFWYRQQPGQSLTLIATANQGSEATYESGFVIDKFPISRPNLTFSTLTVSNMSPEDSSIYLCSVSGLAVQETQYFGPGTRLLVL.

The CDR3: CASSLGIPFANMNTEAFF. In DNA, the CDR3 is TGTGCCAGCAGCTTAGGGATTCCATTCGCAAACATGAACACTGAAGCTTTCTTT. V gene TRBV11-2 combines with J gene TRBJ1-1; D not certain. V was shortened by 1 base and J by 0 bases, with 18 bases between the two germline ends. The germline gives CDR1 SGHAT, CDR2 FQNNGV. There are 18 residues in the CDR3.

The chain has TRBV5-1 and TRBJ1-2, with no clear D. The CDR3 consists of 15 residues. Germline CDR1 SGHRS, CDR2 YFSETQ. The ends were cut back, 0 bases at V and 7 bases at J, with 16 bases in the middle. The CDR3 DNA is TGCGCCAGCAGCTTGGATACAAGCCCTCTCCTTGGCTACACCTTC. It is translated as CASSLDTSPLLGYTF.

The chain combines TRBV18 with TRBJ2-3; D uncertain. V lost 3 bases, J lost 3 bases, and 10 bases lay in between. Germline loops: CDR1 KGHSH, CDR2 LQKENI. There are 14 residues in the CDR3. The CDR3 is CASSPPTRTDTQYF. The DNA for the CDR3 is TGTGCCAGCTCACCCCCCACCCGTACAGATACGCAGTATTTT.

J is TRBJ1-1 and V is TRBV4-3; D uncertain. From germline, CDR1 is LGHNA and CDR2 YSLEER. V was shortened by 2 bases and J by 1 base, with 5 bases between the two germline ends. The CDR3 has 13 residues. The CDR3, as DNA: TGCGCCAGCAGCCAACGGGAGAACACTGAAGCTTTCTTT. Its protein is CASSQRENTEAFF.

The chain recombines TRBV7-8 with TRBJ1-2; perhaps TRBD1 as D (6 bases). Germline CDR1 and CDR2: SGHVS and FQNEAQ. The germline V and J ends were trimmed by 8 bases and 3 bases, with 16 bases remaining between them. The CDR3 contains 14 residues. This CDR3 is CASGLQGMDYGYTF. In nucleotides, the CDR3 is TGTGCCAGCGGATTACAGGGAATGGACTATGGCTACACCTTC.

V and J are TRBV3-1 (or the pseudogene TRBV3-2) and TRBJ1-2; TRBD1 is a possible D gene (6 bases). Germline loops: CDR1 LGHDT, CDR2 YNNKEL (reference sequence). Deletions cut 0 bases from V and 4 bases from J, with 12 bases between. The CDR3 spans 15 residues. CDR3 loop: CASSQERAGAYGYTF. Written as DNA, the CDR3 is TGTGCCAGCAGCCAAGAGAGGGCAGGGGCCTATGGCTACACCTTC.

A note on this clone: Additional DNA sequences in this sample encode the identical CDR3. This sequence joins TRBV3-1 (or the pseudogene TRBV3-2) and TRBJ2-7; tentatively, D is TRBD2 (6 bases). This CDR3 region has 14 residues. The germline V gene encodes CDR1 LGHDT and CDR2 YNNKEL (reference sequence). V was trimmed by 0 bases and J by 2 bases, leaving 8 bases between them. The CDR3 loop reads CASSQEGGTYEQYF. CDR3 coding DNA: TGTGCCAGCAGCCAAGAGGGGGGTACCTACGAGCAGTACTTC.

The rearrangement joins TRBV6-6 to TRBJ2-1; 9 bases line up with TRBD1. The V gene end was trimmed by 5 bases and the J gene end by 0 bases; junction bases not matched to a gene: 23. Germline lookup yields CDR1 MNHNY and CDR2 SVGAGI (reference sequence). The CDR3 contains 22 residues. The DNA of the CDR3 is TGTGCCAGCAGTCACCAAGGACAGGGGACGCGCTACGAACGGGGCTCCTACAATGAGCAGTTCTTC. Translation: CASSHQGQGTRYERGSYNEQFF.

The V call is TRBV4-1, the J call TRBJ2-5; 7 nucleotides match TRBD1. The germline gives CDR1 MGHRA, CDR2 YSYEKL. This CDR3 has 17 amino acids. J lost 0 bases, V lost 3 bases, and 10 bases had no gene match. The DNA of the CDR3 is TGCGCCAGCAGCCACAACCCACTGACAGGGTACCAAGAGACCCAGTACTTC. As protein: CASSHNPLTGYQETQYF.